This T cell receptor beta chain originates from a study of OX40 agonist ivuxolimab in advanced cancers. Study-level information: Each patient was given ivuxolimab into a vein every 2 weeks, at 0.01 to 10 mg/kg. Overall study findings and caveats: At 0.1 to 3.0 mg/kg, clonal expansion of CD4+ and CD8+ blood T cells had occurred by week 6.

Points on this clone: The target antigen is unknown.

TCRdb's copy holds only in-frame clones and misses some; the assay was immunoSEQ multiplex PCR. The sample lists about 32,000 clones, about 80% seen once, with roughly a quarter in the top ten. The CDR3 sequence is 13 residues long. V was pared by 4 bases and J by 5 bases, with 12 bases between. CDR1 is SGHDT and CDR2 is YYEEEE in the germline V gene. The receptor's source is an adult with an advanced solid tumor such as melanoma, head and neck, liver or kidney cancer. J is TRBJ2-5 and V is TRBV5-6; no clear D. The sample consisted of CD4+ or CD8+ T cells sorted from blood, taken in a trial of the OX40 agonist ivuxolimab. The CDR3 here is CASSLGRRETQYF. For the CDR3, the DNA is TGTGCCAGCAGCCTCGGACGGCGGGAGACCCAGTACTTC.